This paragraph reports one T cell receptor (beta chain). This sample was included in a study of T cell responses to AZD1222 COVID-19 vaccine. The CDR3 totals 15 residues. Trimming shortened V by 6 bases and J by 2 bases, and 17 bases separated the two germline ends. The germline V gene encodes CDR1 MDHEN and CDR2 SYDVKM. Profiling relied on immunoSEQ multiplex PCR, and the TCRdb table lists in-frame clones only, not all of them. The sample includes about 130,000 clones, about 91% of them seen just once. The input for sequencing was peripheral blood, taken on day 0 of AZD1222 vaccination. The chain combines TRBV28 with TRBJ2-7, with D perhaps matching TRBD1 (5 bases). The sequence was collected from an adult in good health. CDR3 protein: CASSPVRDPTYEQYF. The DNA of the CDR3 is TGTGCCAGCAGCCCCGTCAGGGATCCCACCTACGAGCAGTACTTC.